Shown below are 22 T cell receptor beta chains from a single sample sequenced in a study of Graves' ophthalmopathy and Graves' hyperthyroidism. RNA transcripts were the source from which TCR beta CDR3 regions were amplified. Second-round multiplex PCR came after a first-round RT-PCR that employed HTBI primers. TCRdb reanalysed the multiplex PCR reads using MiXCR and keeps one entry per CDR3 protein. The sample lists about 400,000 distinct CDR3 sequences, around 21% occurring once. Material for sequencing was peripheral blood. The origin of the receptors is a woman aged 18-29 years with stable Graves' hyperthyroidism.

The chain is built from TRBV6-2 or TRBV6-3 and TRBJ2-2, with a possible D match to TRBD2 (5 bases). The length of the CDR3 is 15 residues. Germline-derived CDR1 and CDR2 are MNHEY and SVGEGT. Trimming removed 6 bases at V and 6 bases at J, with 17 bases between. The CDR3 protein is CASSLVRGGAGELFF. The CDR3 nucleotides read TGTGCCAGCAGCCTCGTCCGAGGAGGAGCCGGGGAGCTGTTTTTT.

Ten or more counts support this clonotype. V gene TRBV30 combines with J gene TRBJ1-1; TRBD1 aligns across 7 bases. CDR3 length equals 13 residues. The V gene end was trimmed by 5 bases and the J gene end by 4 bases; junction bases not matched to a gene: 7. In germline, CDR1 is GTSNPN, CDR2 SVGIG (reference sequence). In DNA form, the CDR3 reads TGTGCCTGGGGAAGACAGGGTGTCACTGAAGCTTTCTTT. It codes for CAWGRQGVTEAFF.

Comments on this clonotype: A much larger clone differs by one base, so this may be a read error. V is TRBV10-3 and J is TRBJ2-5, with D unclear. The CDR3 runs 15 residues. Germline assignment: CDR1 ENHRY and CDR2 SYGVKD. In DNA, the CDR3 is TGTGTCATCAGGTCCGACAACGGCTTGAGGGAGACCCAGTACTTC. Protein sequence: CVIRSDNGLRETQYF.

This clonotype was seen ten or more times. This chain uses TRBV7-2 with TRBJ1-3; D remains ambiguous. Germline-derived CDR1 and CDR2 are SGHTA and FQGNSA. Trimming cost V 1 base and J 0 bases, with 10 bases left between them. This CDR3 is 16 amino acids long. DNA of the CDR3: TGTGCCAGCAGCTTAGAACAGTTGAGCTCTGGAAACACCATATATTTT. Translation gives CASSLEQLSSGNTIYF. The variable domain in full, with the rest retrieved from reference TRBV7-2 and TRBJ1-3, is GAGVSQSPSNKVTEKGKDVELRCDPISGHTALYWYRQSLGQGLEFLIYFQGNSAPDKSGLPSDRFSAERTGGSVSTLTIQRTQQEDSAVYLCASSLEQLSSGNTIYFGEGSWLTVV.

This clonotype showed up many times. This chain joins TRBV19 and TRBJ2-5; TRBD1 is a possible D gene (6 bases). Germline V CDR1 and CDR2: LNHDA, SQIVND (reference sequence). V was cut by 5 bases and J by 3 bases, with 10 bases left in between. This CDR3 contains 13 residues. The CDR3 is CASSPNREETQYF. The DNA for the CDR3 is TGTGCCAGTAGTCCGAACAGGGAAGAGACCCAGTACTTC.

This clonotype came up many times. V and J are TRBV12-3 or TRBV12-4 and TRBJ1-1; the D is unclear. The CDR3 runs to 15 residues. V lost 3 bases and J 1 base, leaving 12 bases between the germline ends. The CDR3 coding sequence is TGTGCCAGCAGTTTGAAGATGTGGTGGAACACTGAAGCTTTCTTT. Translating gives CASSLKMWWNTEAFF.

This clonotype was detected many times. The rearrangement joins TRBV7-9 to TRBJ1-1; D is uncertain. V lost 5 bases and J lost 6, with 13 bases in between. Germline V gives CDR1 SEHNR, CDR2 FQNEAQ (reference sequence). The CDR3 loop spans 13 amino acids. CDR3 in amino acids: CASSPPYPSEAFF. The CDR3, as DNA: TGTGCCAGCAGCCCGCCCTACCCATCTGAAGCTTTCTTT.

This clonotype was recorded many times. The J gene is TRBJ2-2, the V gene TRBV12-3 or TRBV12-4, with unresolved D. The V end lost 1 base, the J end lost 3 bases, and 6 bases lay between the germline ends. The CDR3 runs to 14 residues. The chain's CDR3 is CASSLVSYTGELFF. As DNA, the CDR3 is TGTGCCAGCAGTTTAGTGTCTTACACCGGGGAGCTGTTTTTT.

This clonotype was observed a few times. The chain carries TRBV7-2 and TRBJ2-1; 8 nucleotides match TRBD2. The CDR3 runs 15 residues. Per germline, CDR1 SGHTA and CDR2 FQGNSA. The junction had 3 bases not matched to a gene; V was cut back by 5 bases and J by 0 bases. The CDR3 protein is CASSPTSVSYNEQFF. In nucleotides, the CDR3 is TGTGCCAGCAGCCCGACTAGCGTCTCCTACAATGAGCAGTTCTTC. Drawing the rest from reference TRBV7-2 and TRBJ2-1, the complete variable domain is GAGVSQSPSNKVTEKGKDVELRCDPISGHTALYWYRQSLGQGLEFLIYFQGNSAPDKSGLPSDRFSAERTGGSVSTLTIQRTQQEDSAVYLCASSPTSVSYNEQFFGPGTRLTVL.

The chain joins TRBV2 to TRBJ1-2; D is ambiguous. The CDR3 extends over 14 amino acids. Trimming removed 7 bases at V and 6 bases at J, with 18 bases between. Germline CDR1 SNHLY, CDR2 FYNNEI. This chain's CDR3 is CASIRPGSLDGYTF. The CDR3 region has the DNA TGTGCCAGCATTAGGCCGGGGTCCCTAGATGGCTACACCTTC.

This clonotype was counted many times. CDR3 protein: CASSVDGGLNQPQHF. The CDR3 DNA is TGTGCCAGCAGCGTAGATGGAGGGCTCAATCAGCCCCAGCATTTT. This rearrangement joins TRBV9 to TRBJ1-5; no firm D call. The V end was cut by 0 bases, the J end by 3 bases, with 10 bases between. In germline, CDR1 is SGDLS, CDR2 YYNGEE. CDR3 length: 15 amino acids.

This clonotype has just one count. A much larger clone differs from this one at a single base, so this may be a read error. Likely a read error: the CDR3 ends without its conserved phenylalanine or tryptophan. The chain combines TRBV19 with TRBJ1-1; TRBD1 might be the D (5 bases). V lost 3 bases to trimming and J lost 3 bases, with 8 bases between them. This CDR3 is 13 amino acids long. CDR1 is LNHDA and CDR2 is SQIVND in the germline V gene (reference sequence). CDR3 DNA sequence: TGTGCCAGTAGTATCGGGGGGTACACTGAAGCTTTCGTT. This codes for CASSIGGYTEAFV.

Ten or more counts support this clonotype. One end of the junction does not line up with germline, which may come from a read error. This rearrangement joins TRBV12-3 or TRBV12-4 to TRBJ1-5, with 8 bases aligning to TRBD1. This CDR3 is 14 amino acids long. The CDR3 DNA reads as TGCGCCAGCAGCTTGGGACAGGGCAATCAGCCCCAGCATTTT. This gives the protein CASSLGQGNQPQHF.

This clonotype was found many times. This sequence joins TRBV24-1 and TRBJ1-2; 9 nucleotides align to TRBD1. Looked up from germline, CDR1 is KGHDR and CDR2 is SFDVKD. V shed 7 bases, J shed 6 bases, and the junction held 8 bases outside the gene matches. The CDR3 totals 14 residues. This CDR3 is CATSRTGASDGYTF. CDR3 in DNA: TGTGCCACCAGCAGGACAGGGGCTTCTGATGGCTACACCTTC.

This clonotype appeared many times. The gene calls are TRBV16 and TRBJ1-5; D ambiguous. Germline V lookup: CDR1 KGHSY, CDR2 FQNENV. CDR3 length: 16 amino acids. Trimming shortened V by 0 bases and J by 0 bases, and 9 bases separated the two germline ends. The CDR3 nucleotides read TGTGCCAGCAGCCAATCGTCGCGGATTAGCAATCAGCCCCAGCATTTT. Its translation: CASSQSSRISNQPQHF.

This clonotype was detected many times. The CDR3 DNA reads TGCAGTGCCCCGACTAGCGGGAGACAAGAGACCCAGTACTTC. This gives the protein CSAPTSGRQETQYF. The genes are TRBV20-1 and TRBJ2-5; 12 bases fit TRBD2. CDR3 length: 14 amino acids. CDR1 and CDR2 from the germline V gene are DFQATT and SNEGSKA (reference sequence). The V and J ends lost 6 bases and 2 bases, in that order; junction bases with no gene match: 4.

This clonotype was observed at least ten times. The chain employs TRBV28 and TRBJ1-2; D may be TRBD1 (5 bases). The V gene lost 6 bases and the J gene lost 2 bases, with 16 bases spanning the gap. The CDR3 consists of 15 residues. Germline values: CDR1 MDHEN, CDR2 SYDVKM. The chain's CDR3 is CASRTLGPGNYGYTF. The CDR3 DNA sequence: TGTGCCAGCAGAACCCTAGGCCCAGGGAACTATGGCTACACCTTC.

This clonotype has more than one count but fewer than ten. The chain has TRBV11-2 and TRBJ1-2, with 9 bases that match TRBD1. V trimming: 2 bases; J trimming: 5 bases; junction bases outside the gene matches: 9. CDR3 length: 16 amino acids. Germline values: CDR1 SGHAT, CDR2 FQNNGV. The CDR3 bases are TGTGCCAGCAGCTTACCCTACCGGACAGGGGTATATGGCTACACCTTC. Translated, it gives CASSLPYRTGVYGYTF.

The chain employs TRBV15 and TRBJ2-5; D gene unclear. Trimming stripped 2 bases from V and 1 base from J, with 11 bases between. The CDR3 covers 15 residues. Germline CDR1 LNHNV, CDR2 YYDKDF (reference sequence). DNA for the CDR3: TGTGCCACCAGCAGAATGAGAGGTAGCCAAGAGACCCAGTACTTC. Encoded protein: CATSRMRGSQETQYF.

This chain connects TRBV20-1 to TRBJ2-5, with 9 bases aligning to TRBD2. Trimming removed 5 bases from V and 1 base from J; junction bases left unmatched: 5. The germline V gene has CDR1 DFQATT and CDR2 SNEGSKA (reference sequence). The CDR3 is made up of 14 amino acids. The CDR3 sequence: CSALPSGAQETQYF. Here the CDR3 DNA reads TGCAGTGCTCTTCCTAGCGGGGCCCAAGAGACCCAGTACTTC.

V is TRBV19 and J is TRBJ2-4, with D possibly called TRBD1 or TRBD2 (6 bases each). Per germline, CDR1 LNHDA and CDR2 SQIVND (reference sequence). The CDR3 covers 12 residues. The V gene lost 3 bases and the J gene lost 11 bases, with 11 bases spanning the gap. The CDR3 region is CASSMARGVQYF. DNA for the CDR3: TGTGCCAGTAGTATGGCGAGGGGGGTTCAGTACTTC.

The chain recombines TRBV5-1 with TRBJ1-1, with TRBD1 as a possible D gene (5 bases). The CDR3 spans 15 residues. Germline values: CDR1 SGHRS, CDR2 YFSETQ. Trimming took 4 bases from V and 1 from J, leaving 14 bases between them. CDR3 nucleotides: TGCGCCAGCAGCAACAAAGGGAGGGGGAACACTGAAGCTTTCTTT. Protein: CASSNKGRGNTEAFF.